This is a list of T cell receptor beta chains from one sample in a study of T cells in Graves' hyperthyroidism and ophthalmopathy. TCRdb used MiXCR to reprocess the multiplex PCR reads, holding one entry per CDR3 protein. This sample yields a few hundred thousand distinct CDR3 sequences, of which 15% to 20% are seen a single time; 15% to 18% belongs to the top ten. The sample was blood. Receptors were obtained from a woman in her thirties or forties with Graves' ophthalmopathy. Each CDR3 is given without its conserved first and last residue.

>TRBJ1-1|TRBV27
ASSPPPTQEGDTEAF
>TRBJ1-2|TRBV6-1
ASRGAGRYRGNTNYGYT
>TRBJ2-2|TRBV12-5
ASGLVPLLRERTGELF
>TRBJ1-1|TRBV12-3/TRBV12-4
ASRPPTWSSNTEAF
>TRBJ2-7|TRBV28
ASSSPLTGAYEQY
>TRBJ2-2|TRBV18
ASSHSGTINTGELF
>TRBJ1-3|TRBV28
ASSSPGQGNTIY
>TRBJ2-4|TRBV28
ASSLDRGVKNIQY
>TRBJ1-2|TRBV28
ASREVNYGYT
>TRBJ2-7|TRBV4-1
ASSQGSRGEAYEQY
>TRBJ2-7|TRBV12-3/TRBV12-4
ASSLVADYEQY
>TRBJ2-2|TRBV27
ASSLTAWVTGELF
>TRBJ2-2|TRBV12-3/TRBV12-4
ASSRTFTGELF
>TRBJ2-6|TRBV11-2
ASSLEGTGANVLT
>TRBJ2-7|TRBV28
ASSPPEGVFLYEQY
>TRBJ1-2|TRBV6-2/TRBV6-3
ASSYPRSAQANYGYT
>TRBJ2-7|TRBV28
ASSQTSGRPPRGEQY
>TRBJ2-7|TRBV20-1
SARDRGGSWYEQY
>TRBJ1-5|TRBV19
ASSIQSSSNQPQH
>TRBJ1-5|TRBV4-3
ASSQDLAGGQPQH
>TRBJ1-1|TRBV6-5
ASSYSSQAPEAF
>TRBJ2-5|TRBV20-1
SARWETQY
>TRBJ2-2|TRBV6-2/TRBV6-3
ASSIERGYRAGELF
>TRBJ1-3|TRBV14
ASSQFRTGPGNTIY
>TRBJ1-2|TRBV28
GSSWVRGYT
>TRBJ2-5|TRBV19
ASSPSVEPGAQY
>TRBJ1-2|TRBV3-1
ASSQTGLGYT
>TRBJ1-5|TRBV18
ASSPYSLEPQH
>TRBJ1-1|TRBV7-9
ASSQGTEDTEAF
>TRBJ2-5|TRBV20-1
SARVRAWETQY
>TRBJ1-1|TRBV3-1
ASSPLGGNTEAF
>TRBJ2-7|TRBV7-2
ASRPNNGVAYEQS
>TRBJ2-6|TRBV6-1
ASSPHPSGSGANVLT
>TRBJ1-3|TRBV4-1
ASSQEVGNTIY
>TRBJ2-7|TRBV4-2
ASSQASGTLVYGQY
>TRBJ2-2|TRBV9
ASSVRLNTGELF
>TRBJ1-3|TRBV5-1
ASSFQGRSGNTIY
>TRBJ2-7|TRBV7-6
ASSLFGEGSEQY
>TRBJ2-5|TRBV15
ATSRERTAQETQY
>TRBJ1-5|TRBV11-1
ASSLVKGQDNQPQH
>TRBJ2-7|TRBV6-5
ASSYSGVPSSYEQY
>TRBJ2-7|TRBV11-2
ASSLRPAGAYEQY
>TRBJ2-7|TRBV6-4
ASSRRTDITSVYEQY
>TRBJ2-7|TRBV5-1
ASSLDGMPYEQY
>TRBJ2-7|TRBV7-8
ASSQGHPTSYEQY
>TRBJ1-5|TRBV20-1
SARDIGYSNQPQH
>TRBJ2-4|TRBV5-1
ASSDDGQLNIQY
>TRBJ2-5|TRBV2
ASSGSPGQGMGGETQY
>TRBJ2-5|TRBV10-2
ASSRGTSASQSRGQETQY
>TRBJ1-1|TRBV12-3/TRBV12-4
ASNLSPSEAY
>TRBJ1-1|TRBV20-1
SASHSEAF
>TRBJ2-7|TRBV6-1
ASRLAMHYEQY
>TRBJ1-5|TRBV30
AWSFQGHQPQH
>TRBJ2-7|TRBV2
ASSNFYEQY
>TRBJ1-5|TRBV7-2
ASSLASGRAGETQH
>TRBJ2-5|TRBV6-1
ASIPAGPYQETQY
>TRBJ2-7|TRBV19
ASSMVHSLDEQY
>TRBJ2-5|TRBV28
ASSLAGGPWETQY